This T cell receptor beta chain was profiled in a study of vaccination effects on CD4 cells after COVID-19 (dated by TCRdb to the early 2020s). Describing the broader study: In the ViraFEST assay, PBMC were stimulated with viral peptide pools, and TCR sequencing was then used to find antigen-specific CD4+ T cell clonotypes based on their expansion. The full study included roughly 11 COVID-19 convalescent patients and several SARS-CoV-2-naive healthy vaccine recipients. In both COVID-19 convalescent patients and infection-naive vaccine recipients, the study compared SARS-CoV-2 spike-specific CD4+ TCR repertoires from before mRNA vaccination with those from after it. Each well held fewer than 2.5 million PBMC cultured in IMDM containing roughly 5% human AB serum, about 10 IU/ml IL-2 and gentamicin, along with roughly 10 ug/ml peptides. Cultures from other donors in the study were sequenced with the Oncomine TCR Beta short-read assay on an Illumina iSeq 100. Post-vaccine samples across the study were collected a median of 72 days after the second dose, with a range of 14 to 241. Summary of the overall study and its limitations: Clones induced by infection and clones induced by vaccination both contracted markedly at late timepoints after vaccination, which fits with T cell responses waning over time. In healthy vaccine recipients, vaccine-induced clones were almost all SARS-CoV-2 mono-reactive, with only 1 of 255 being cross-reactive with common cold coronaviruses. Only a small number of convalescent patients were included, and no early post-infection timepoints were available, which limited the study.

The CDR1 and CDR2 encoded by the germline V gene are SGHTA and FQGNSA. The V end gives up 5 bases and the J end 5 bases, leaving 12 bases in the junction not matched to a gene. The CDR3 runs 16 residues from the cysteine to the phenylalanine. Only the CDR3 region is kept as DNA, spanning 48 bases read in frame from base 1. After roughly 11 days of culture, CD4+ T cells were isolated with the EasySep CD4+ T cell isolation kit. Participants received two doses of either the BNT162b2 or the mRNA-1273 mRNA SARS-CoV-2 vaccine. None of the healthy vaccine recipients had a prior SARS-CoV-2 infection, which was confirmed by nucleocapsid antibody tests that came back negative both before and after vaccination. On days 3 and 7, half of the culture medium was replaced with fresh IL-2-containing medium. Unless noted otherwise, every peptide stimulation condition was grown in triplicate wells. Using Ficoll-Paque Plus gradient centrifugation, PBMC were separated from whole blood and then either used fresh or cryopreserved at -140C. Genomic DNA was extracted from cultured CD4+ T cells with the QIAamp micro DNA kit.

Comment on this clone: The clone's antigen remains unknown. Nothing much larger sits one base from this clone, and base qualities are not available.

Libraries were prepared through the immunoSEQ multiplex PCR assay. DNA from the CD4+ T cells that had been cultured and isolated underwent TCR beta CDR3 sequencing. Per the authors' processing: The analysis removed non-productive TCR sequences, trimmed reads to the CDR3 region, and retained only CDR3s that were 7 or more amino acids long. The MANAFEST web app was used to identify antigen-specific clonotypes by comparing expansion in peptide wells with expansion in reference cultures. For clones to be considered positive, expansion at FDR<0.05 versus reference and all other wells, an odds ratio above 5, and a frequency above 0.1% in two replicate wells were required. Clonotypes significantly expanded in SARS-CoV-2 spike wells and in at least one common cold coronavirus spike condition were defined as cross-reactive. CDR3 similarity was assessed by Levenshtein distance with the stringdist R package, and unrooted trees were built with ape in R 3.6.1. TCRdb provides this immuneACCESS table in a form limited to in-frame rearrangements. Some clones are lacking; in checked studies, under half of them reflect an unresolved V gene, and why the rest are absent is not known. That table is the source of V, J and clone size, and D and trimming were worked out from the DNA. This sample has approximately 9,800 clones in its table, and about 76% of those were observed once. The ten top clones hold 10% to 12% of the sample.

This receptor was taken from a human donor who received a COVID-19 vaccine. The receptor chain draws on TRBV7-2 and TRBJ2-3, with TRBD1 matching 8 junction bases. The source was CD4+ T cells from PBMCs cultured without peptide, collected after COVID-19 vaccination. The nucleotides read TGTGCCAGCAGCCTCAGGGGGCGCGGGACGGAAGATACGCAGTATTTT. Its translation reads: CASSLRGRGTEDTQYF. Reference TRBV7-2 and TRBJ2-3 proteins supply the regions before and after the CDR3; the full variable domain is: GAGVSQSPSNKVTEKGKDVELRCDPISGHTALYWYRQSLGQGLEFLIYFQGNSAPDKSGLPSDRFSAERTGGSVSTLTIQRTQQEDSAVYLCASSLRGRGTEDTQYFGPGTRLTVL.